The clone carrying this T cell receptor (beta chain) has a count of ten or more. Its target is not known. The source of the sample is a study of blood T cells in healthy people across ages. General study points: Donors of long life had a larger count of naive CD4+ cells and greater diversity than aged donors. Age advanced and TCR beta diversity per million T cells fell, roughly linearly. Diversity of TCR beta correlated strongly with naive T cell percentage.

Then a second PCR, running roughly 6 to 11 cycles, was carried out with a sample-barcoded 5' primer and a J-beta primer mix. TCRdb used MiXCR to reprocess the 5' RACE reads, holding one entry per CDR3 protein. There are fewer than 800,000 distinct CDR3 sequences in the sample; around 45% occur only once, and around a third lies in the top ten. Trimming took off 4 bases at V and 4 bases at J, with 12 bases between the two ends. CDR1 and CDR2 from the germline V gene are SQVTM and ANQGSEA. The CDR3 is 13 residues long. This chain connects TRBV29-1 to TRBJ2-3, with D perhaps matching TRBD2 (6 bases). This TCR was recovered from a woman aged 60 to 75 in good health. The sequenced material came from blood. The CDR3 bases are TGCAGCGTTGGCGTTTCGGGAGCAGATACGCAGTATTTT. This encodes CSVGVSGADTQYF.